This entry describes one T cell receptor beta chain. Autoimmune disease history or systemic immunosuppression barred patients. This sample was taken from a study of OX40 agonist ivuxolimab in advanced cancers. Study information: Every patient in dose escalation had hepatocellular carcinoma, melanoma, renal cell or head and neck cancer.

The method was immunoSEQ multiplex PCR; TCRdb's version includes in-frame clones alone and lacks a portion of them. The sample contains under 55,000 clones, around 84% of which appear only once. This specimen consisted of CD4+ or CD8+ T cells sorted from blood, obtained in a trial of the OX40 agonist ivuxolimab. The TCR originated in an adult with an advanced solid tumor such as melanoma, head and neck, liver or kidney cancer.

Here the CDR3 reads CASSSEGARSDTQYF. CDR3 nucleotides: TGTGCCAGCAGCTCAGAGGGGGCCAGATCAGATACGCAGTATTTT. The chain uses TRBV11-3 and TRBJ2-3; 7 bases are a match to TRBD1. The CDR3 has 15 amino acids. V lost 4 bases, J lost 4 bases, and 8 bases stayed unmatched. CDR1 and CDR2 (germline): SGHNT, YENEEA.